The source of this T cell receptor (beta chain) is a study of CD8+ T cells in alopecia areata. About the study: Tofacitinib continued for 6 to 18 months and was then withheld for 6 months. General study results and limits: With patients, TCR sharing proved less clear than in mice, a difference possibly related to HLA. Tofacitinib did not eliminate many expanded lesional clones from scalp or blood.

A few counts support this clone. The antigen remains unidentified. Treatment: oral pan-JAK inhibitor, 5-10 mg twice daily. Sampling of alopecia areata patients yielded lesional scalp punch biopsies as well as peripheral blood. Following RNA extraction, reverse transcription yielded cDNA that acted as the sequencing template. Here immunoSEQ multiplex PCR was the method, and the copy in TCRdb shows in-frame clones only, minus some. In the table there are a few hundred thousand clones, under 40% of which are singletons. Per the germline V gene, CDR1 is SEHNR and CDR2 is FQNEAQ (reference sequence). Trimming shortened V by 0 bases and J by 2 bases, and 11 bases separated the two germline ends. This CDR3 has 16 residues.

The origin of this receptor is a human donor with alopecia areata. V is TRBV7-9 and J is TRBJ1-5; no definite D call. Material: CD4+ T cells sorted from blood, obtained at approximately week 30, from a patient treated with tofacitinib. The CDR3 protein is CASSLAGSAGNQPQHF. The CDR3 nucleotides are TGTGCCAGCAGCTTAGCTGGGTCAGCGGGCAATCAGCCCCAGCATTTT.